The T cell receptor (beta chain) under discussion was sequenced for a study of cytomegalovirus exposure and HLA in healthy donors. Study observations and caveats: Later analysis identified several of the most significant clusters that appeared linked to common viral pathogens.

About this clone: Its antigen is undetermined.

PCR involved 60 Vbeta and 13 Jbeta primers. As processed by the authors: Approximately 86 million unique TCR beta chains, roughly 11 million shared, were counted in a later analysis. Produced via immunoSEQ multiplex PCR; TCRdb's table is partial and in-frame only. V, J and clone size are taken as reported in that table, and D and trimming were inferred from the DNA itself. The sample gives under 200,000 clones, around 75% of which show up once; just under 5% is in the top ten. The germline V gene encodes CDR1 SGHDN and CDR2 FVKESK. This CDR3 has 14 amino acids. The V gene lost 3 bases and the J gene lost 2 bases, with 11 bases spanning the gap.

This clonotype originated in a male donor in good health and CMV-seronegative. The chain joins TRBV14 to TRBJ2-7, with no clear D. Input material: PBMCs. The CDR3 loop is CASSHGQLTYEQYF. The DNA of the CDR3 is TGTGCCAGCAGCCATGGGCAGCTAACCTACGAGCAGTACTTC.